These 10 T cell receptor beta chains were sequenced from one sample in a study of blood T cell repertoires in COVID-19. Sequencing was performed with immunoSEQ multiplex PCR; in TCRdb, only in-frame clones are kept and a portion is missing. This sample carries about 200,000 clones, roughly 84% of them seen once, and the ten largest clones take under 15%. Material: peripheral blood. The receptor set was obtained from a human donor in a cohort sampled during active COVID-19.

The genes are TRBV13 and TRBJ2-1; 8 nucleotides line up with TRBD2. The length of the CDR3 is 15 residues. V gave up 5 bases and J gave up 7 bases; unmatched junction bases: 10. Germline assignment: CDR1 PRHDT and CDR2 FYEKMQ (reference sequence). The CDR3, as DNA: TGTGCCAGCAGCGCCTCGGGACTAGGGTCTAATGAGCAGTTCTTC. This codes for CASSASGLGSNEQFF.

Here the CDR3 DNA reads TGTGCCAGCAGTTCGGGTAAACAGGCGCACACTGAAGCTTTCTTT. Residues: CASSSGKQAHTEAFF. The chain uses TRBV27 and TRBJ1-1, with D possibly TRBD1 on 5 matching bases. The CDR3 is 15 residues long. The ends were cut back, 4 bases at V and 3 bases at J, with 15 bases in the middle. The germline V gene has CDR1 MNHEY and CDR2 SMNVEV (reference sequence).

This clone came up once. This chain links TRBV6-5 with TRBJ2-7; 10 nucleotides match TRBD1. CDR1 MNHEY and CDR2 SVGAGI come from the germline V gene. The CDR3 totals 15 residues. Unmatched junction bases numbered 10, after V lost 6 bases and J lost 5 bases. DNA for the CDR3: TGTGCCAGCAGCCCGACAGGGGGCATTCTGGACGAGCAGTACTTC. It is translated as CASSPTGGILDEQYF.

The sample holds a few counts of this clone. The V call is TRBV24-1, the J call TRBJ2-7, with D perhaps TRBD2 (6 bases). Germline values: CDR1 KGHDR, CDR2 SFDVKD. Trimming left V 9 bases short and J 4 bases short, with 9 bases between. The CDR3 has 11 residues. The CDR3 sequence is CATVEGYEQYF. The CDR3 bases are TGTGCCACCGTGGAGGGGTACGAGCAGTACTTC.

V is TRBV11-2 and J is TRBJ2-3; the D gene is possibly TRBD2 (7 bases). The V end lost 2 bases, the J end lost 7 bases, and 16 bases lay between the germline ends. The CDR3 consists of 15 residues. Germline values: CDR1 SGHAT, CDR2 FQNNGV. Written as DNA, the CDR3 is TGTGCCAGCAGCTTAATTCAGGGGAGGGGTAATACGCAGTATTTT. Protein sequence: CASSLIQGRGNTQYF.

This clone was seen only once. V and J are TRBV2 and TRBJ2-7, with TRBD2 identical over 9 bases. Germline values: CDR1 SNHLY, CDR2 FYNNEI. V gave up 3 bases and J gave up 1 base; unmatched junction bases: 4. This CDR3 region has 15 residues. This CDR3 is CASSDLSGSSYEQYF. The DNA for the CDR3 is TGTGCCAGCAGTGACCTTAGCGGGAGTTCCTACGAGCAGTACTTC.

This chain uses TRBV28 with TRBJ1-1; TRBD1 aligns across 7 bases. Germline V gene lookup returns CDR1 MDHEN and CDR2 SYDVKM. The trim removed 7 bases at V and 5 bases at J, leaving 7 bases unmatched. The CDR3 contains 13 residues. The CDR3 protein is CASTVTGQTEAFF. The CDR3 DNA sequence: TGTGCCAGCACCGTGACAGGGCAGACTGAAGCTTTCTTT.

Note on this clone: Other DNA sequences in the same sample also yield this CDR3. The chain links TRBV6-6 to TRBJ1-5; 10 nucleotides agree with TRBD1. Germline CDR1 is MNHNY and CDR2 is SVGAGI (reference sequence). The CDR3 contains 15 residues. J lost 4 bases, V lost 2 bases, and 2 bases had no gene match. The CDR3 DNA is TGTGCCAGCAGTTACCGGACAGGGGGAAATCAGCCCCAGCATTTT. Its translation is CASSYRTGGNQPQHF.

The genes are TRBV5-6 and TRBJ1-4, with 8 bases lining up with TRBD1. Germline loops: CDR1 SGHDT, CDR2 YYEEEE. V lost 4 bases and J lost 5; bases outside the gene matches: 10. The CDR3 length is 16 residues. CDR3 sequence (DNA): TGTGCCAGCAGCCCCATGATAGCAGGGGGCAATGAAAAACTGTTTTTT. Translation: CASSPMIAGGNEKLFF. Supplemented by reference TRBV5-6 and TRBJ1-4, the full variable domain reads DAGVTQSPTHLIKTRGQQVTLRCSPKSGHDTVSWYQQALGQGPQFIFQYYEEEERQRGNFPDRFSGHQFPNYSSELNVNALLLGDSALYLCASSPMIAGGNEKLFFGSGTQLSVL.

The chain is built from TRBV19 and TRBJ2-2, with TRBD2 identical over 9 bases. After removal of 5 bases from V and 2 bases from J, the junction contained 6 bases not matched to a gene. Germline CDR1 LNHDA, CDR2 SQIVND (reference sequence). This CDR3 region has 16 residues. CDR3 in amino acids: CASSWAGGPNTGELFF. CDR3 nucleotides: TGTGCCAGTAGTTGGGCGGGAGGGCCTAACACCGGGGAGCTGTTTTTT.